This is a list of T cell receptor beta chains from one sample in a study of T cell repertoires in cytomegalovirus infection. TCRdb analysed the reads with MiXCR anew, one entry per CDR3 protein. The repertoire has some 940,000 distinct CDR3 sequences, roughly 31% of them found once; the top ten carry roughly an eighth. No antigen has been assigned to these receptors. This specimen was cultured CD8+ T cells from PBMCs, taken from culture after CMV antigen stimulation. Every receptor here comes from a human donor in good health (CMV status not recorded). Some clones in this sample may be carry-over from other donors' samples. CDR3s include the opening cysteine and the closing phenylalanine or tryptophan. Each record gives: J gene, clone size, D gene, V gene, CDR3 DNA, CDR3 protein. D genes are given only for firm matches. Size is stated for part of the rows, as once, few or many counts, or as a class when the clone is expanded.

j_call: TRBJ1-1; clone_size: few; d_call: -; v_call: TRBV10-3; cdr3_nt: TGTGCCATCAGTGAGGGGTACGGTGAAGCTTTCTTT; cdr3_aa: CAISEGYGEAFF
j_call: TRBJ1-2; clone_size: -; d_call: -; v_call: TRBV5-5; cdr3_nt: TGTGCCAGCAGTCCAGACAGGCCGATAACCAACTATGGCTACACCTTC; cdr3_aa: CASSPDRPITNYGYTF
j_call: TRBJ1-3; clone_size: many; d_call: -; v_call: TRBV6-1; cdr3_nt: TGTGCCAGCAGTGAATTTGGGTTATCTGGAAACACCATATATTTT; cdr3_aa: CASSEFGLSGNTIYF
j_call: TRBJ1-2; clone_size: -; d_call: TRBD1; v_call: TRBV27; cdr3_nt: TGTGCCAGCAGTTCCCCATCGTACAGGGGGCAAAACTATGGCTACACCTTC; cdr3_aa: CASSSPSYRGQNYGYTF
j_call: TRBJ2-2; clone_size: few; d_call: TRBD2; v_call: TRBV7-3; cdr3_nt: TGTGCCAGCAGCTTCCTAGCGGGGGGGAACACCGGGGAGCTGTTTTTT; cdr3_aa: CASSFLAGGNTGELFF
j_call: TRBJ1-5; clone_size: few; d_call: -; v_call: TRBV12-3/TRBV12-4; cdr3_nt: TGTGCCAGCCAGGAAACAGGCAATCAGCCCCAGCATTTT; cdr3_aa: CASQETGNQPQHF
j_call: TRBJ1-4; clone_size: -; d_call: -; v_call: TRBV4-3; cdr3_nt: TGCGCCAGCAGCCAAGATTTTGGGGCAACTAATGAAAAACTGTTTTTT; cdr3_aa: CASSQDFGATNEKLFF
j_call: TRBJ1-1; clone_size: -; d_call: -; v_call: TRBV4-2; cdr3_nt: TGTGCCAGCAGCCTTTTAGACATCGCGAACACTGAAGCTTTCTTT; cdr3_aa: CASSLLDIANTEAFF
j_call: TRBJ2-2; clone_size: few; d_call: -; v_call: TRBV27; cdr3_nt: TGTGCCAGCACTAGGACCGGAAACACCGGGGAGCTGTTTTTT; cdr3_aa: CASTRTGNTGELFF
j_call: TRBJ2-2; clone_size: -; d_call: -; v_call: TRBV7-7; cdr3_nt: TGTGCTAAAAGGGTGAACACCGGGGAGCTGTTTTTT; cdr3_aa: CAKRVNTGELFF
j_call: TRBJ1-2; clone_size: few; d_call: TRBD1; v_call: TRBV28; cdr3_nt: TGTGCCAGCGCTCTTGAGCCAGGGGGCGATGGCTACACCTTC; cdr3_aa: CASALEPGGDGYTF
j_call: TRBJ2-1; clone_size: -; d_call: TRBD1; v_call: TRBV27; cdr3_nt: TGTGCCAGCAGTTTTGTCAGGGGGATTGATGAGCAGTTCTTC; cdr3_aa: CASSFVRGIDEQFF
j_call: TRBJ2-1; clone_size: few; d_call: TRBD2; v_call: TRBV6-5; cdr3_nt: TGTGCCAGCAGTTACTCTTGGGGGGGCTCCTACAATGAGCAGTTCTTC; cdr3_aa: CASSYSWGGSYNEQFF
j_call: TRBJ1-2; clone_size: few; d_call: TRBD1; v_call: TRBV2; cdr3_nt: TGTGCCAGCAGACAGGGGGCTTCGGGAGGCTACACCTTC; cdr3_aa: CASRQGASGGYTF
j_call: TRBJ1-4; clone_size: -; d_call: -; v_call: TRBV6-1; cdr3_nt: TGTGCCAGCAGCCTTGACAGGCCGACGATTTATAATGAAAAACTGTTTTTT; cdr3_aa: CASSLDRPTIYNEKLFF
j_call: TRBJ2-7; clone_size: -; d_call: TRBD2; v_call: TRBV14; cdr3_nt: TGTGCCAGCAGCCCCCTGACTAGCGTGGGGCTCTCCTACGAGCAGTACTTC; cdr3_aa: CASSPLTSVGLSYEQYF
j_call: TRBJ2-2; clone_size: -; d_call: -; v_call: TRBV6-5; cdr3_nt: TGTGCCAGCAGTTACTCCGGGCCTGTGCTCACCGGGGAGCTGTTTTTT; cdr3_aa: CASSYSGPVLTGELFF
j_call: TRBJ2-5; clone_size: -; d_call: -; v_call: TRBV28; cdr3_nt: TGTGCCAGCAGTTACCTGGACGAGGTCAGAGAGACCCAGTACTTC; cdr3_aa: CASSYLDEVRETQYF
j_call: TRBJ2-3; clone_size: few; d_call: -; v_call: TRBV4-1; cdr3_nt: TGCGCCAGCCAAGGACAGGAGGGGTCTAGAACAGATACGCAGTATTTT; cdr3_aa: CASQGQEGSRTDTQYF
j_call: TRBJ1-5; clone_size: many; d_call: TRBD1; v_call: TRBV27; cdr3_nt: TGTGCCAGCAGTGAAGGGACAGGGATTATTAGCAATCAGCCCCAGCATTTT; cdr3_aa: CASSEGTGIISNQPQHF
j_call: TRBJ2-3; clone_size: few; d_call: -; v_call: TRBV7-9; cdr3_nt: TGTGCCAGCAGCCATAGTGAACCCACAGATACGCAGTATTTT; cdr3_aa: CASSHSEPTDTQYF
j_call: TRBJ2-7; clone_size: few; d_call: -; v_call: TRBV6-1; cdr3_nt: TGTGCCAGCAGCCCATCTAATTCCCACGAGCAGTACTTC; cdr3_aa: CASSPSNSHEQYF
j_call: TRBJ1-1; clone_size: -; d_call: TRBD1; v_call: TRBV7-6; cdr3_nt: TGTGCCAGCAGCTCCCGGGACAGGGGAACTGAAGCTTTCTTT; cdr3_aa: CASSSRDRGTEAFF
j_call: TRBJ1-1; clone_size: -; d_call: -; v_call: TRBV27; cdr3_nt: TGTGCCAGCAGTTCGAGCCAGGGGAACACTGAAGCTTTCTTT; cdr3_aa: CASSSSQGNTEAFF
j_call: TRBJ2-1; clone_size: few; d_call: -; v_call: TRBV25-1; cdr3_nt: TGTGCCAGCAGTGAATATGAGACTAGTTTCCACAATGAGCAGTTCTTC; cdr3_aa: CASSEYETSFHNEQFF
j_call: TRBJ1-6; clone_size: -; d_call: TRBD1; v_call: TRBV6-6; cdr3_nt: TGTGCCAGCAGTTACTCGGACAGGGTAGCCTATAATTCACCCCTCCACTTT; cdr3_aa: CASSYSDRVAYNSPLHF
j_call: TRBJ1-1; clone_size: -; d_call: -; v_call: TRBV5-1; cdr3_nt: TGCGCCAGCAGCTCGACATTGGGGACGTTGAACACTGAAGCTTTCTTT; cdr3_aa: CASSSTLGTLNTEAFF
j_call: TRBJ2-7; clone_size: -; d_call: TRBD2; v_call: TRBV7-4; cdr3_nt: TGTGCCAGCAGCTTAGATGCGGGAGGGCAGTACTTC; cdr3_aa: CASSLDAGGQYF
j_call: TRBJ1-6; clone_size: -; d_call: -; v_call: TRBV6-5; cdr3_nt: TGTGCCAGCAGTTACAGGCGTGGTTCACCCCTCCACTTT; cdr3_aa: CASSYRRGSPLHF
j_call: TRBJ2-5; clone_size: few; d_call: -; v_call: TRBV20-1; cdr3_nt: TGCAGTGCAGTACAAGAGACCCAGTACTTC; cdr3_aa: CSAVQETQYF
j_call: TRBJ1-1; clone_size: few; d_call: TRBD1; v_call: TRBV7-9; cdr3_nt: TGTGCCAGCAGTTTTCCGGGACAGGGCCGGGGGACTGAAGCTTTCTTT; cdr3_aa: CASSFPGQGRGTEAFF
j_call: TRBJ2-1; clone_size: -; d_call: TRBD2; v_call: TRBV6-4; cdr3_nt: TGTGCCAGCAGTGACTCAGGAACTAGCGGGGACAATGAGCAGTTCTTC; cdr3_aa: CASSDSGTSGDNEQFF
j_call: TRBJ1-6; clone_size: -; d_call: -; v_call: TRBV6-1; cdr3_nt: TGTGCCAGCAGTCCGGACCGTCCTTGGGATCTCCTCCACTTT; cdr3_aa: CASSPDRPWDLLHF
j_call: TRBJ2-1; clone_size: -; d_call: TRBD2; v_call: TRBV7-6; cdr3_nt: TGTGCCAGCAGCCTCCGGTCGACTAGCGGGGGGCGGGTAACCCCCTACAATGAGCAGTTCTTC; cdr3_aa: CASSLRSTSGGRVTPYNEQFF
j_call: TRBJ2-3; clone_size: -; d_call: -; v_call: TRBV4-1; cdr3_nt: TGCGCCAGCAGCCAAGATGGCCGGGGGACAGATACGCAGTATTTT; cdr3_aa: CASSQDGRGTDTQYF
j_call: TRBJ2-1; clone_size: -; d_call: TRBD2; v_call: TRBV4-3; cdr3_nt: TGCGCCAGCAGCCAAGTCCAGCGGGGGGCCGCGTATGAGCAGTTCTTC; cdr3_aa: CASSQVQRGAAYEQFF
j_call: TRBJ2-1; clone_size: many; d_call: TRBD2; v_call: TRBV7-6; cdr3_nt: TGTGCCAGCAGCTTAGTGGCCGGGCGGGGGAATGAGCAGTTCTTC; cdr3_aa: CASSLVAGRGNEQFF
j_call: TRBJ2-2; clone_size: few; d_call: -; v_call: TRBV6-5; cdr3_nt: TGTGCCAGCAGCCCCGGGCTCGCGAACACCGGGGAGCTGTTTTTT; cdr3_aa: CASSPGLANTGELFF
j_call: TRBJ2-2; clone_size: -; d_call: -; v_call: TRBV27; cdr3_nt: TGTGCCAGCAGACCTCGGGACGGACCGAACACCGGGGAGCTGTTTTTT; cdr3_aa: CASRPRDGPNTGELFF
j_call: TRBJ2-1; clone_size: -; d_call: TRBD1; v_call: TRBV10-1; cdr3_nt: TGCGCCACCGATCGGGGACAGGGATACAATGAGCAGTTCTTC; cdr3_aa: CATDRGQGYNEQFF
j_call: TRBJ1-2; clone_size: -; d_call: -; v_call: TRBV2; cdr3_nt: TGTGCCAGCAGTGACAGGGAAACTTCGGGCTATGGCTACACCTTC; cdr3_aa: CASSDRETSGYGYTF
j_call: TRBJ2-7; clone_size: -; d_call: -; v_call: TRBV6-1; cdr3_nt: TGTGCCAGCGCCTCGGAGGGGCTCGAGCAGTACTTC; cdr3_aa: CASASEGLEQYF
j_call: TRBJ2-2; clone_size: many; d_call: TRBD1; v_call: TRBV7-2; cdr3_nt: TGTGCCAGCAGCCCCCCGGACAGGGTGGTCGGGGAGCTGTTTTTT; cdr3_aa: CASSPPDRVVGELFF
j_call: TRBJ2-1; clone_size: -; d_call: TRBD2; v_call: TRBV20-1; cdr3_nt: TGCAGTGCTAGGGGTTTTGCGGGGGAGACCTACAATGAGCAGTTCTTC; cdr3_aa: CSARGFAGETYNEQFF
j_call: TRBJ2-7; clone_size: many; d_call: TRBD1; v_call: TRBV7-2; cdr3_nt: TGTGCCAGCAGCCCACCGGGACAGGGTGGGAACGAGCAGTACTTC; cdr3_aa: CASSPPGQGGNEQYF
j_call: TRBJ2-7; clone_size: few; d_call: -; v_call: TRBV20-1; cdr3_nt: TGCAGTGCTAGCCCCACAGTATCCTACGAGCAGTACTTC; cdr3_aa: CSASPTVSYEQYF